This is a list of T cell receptor beta chains from one sample in a study of early T cells in non-severe SARS-CoV-2 infection. From the 5' RACE reads, TCRdb called clonotypes with MiXCR, one entry per CDR3 protein. This table holds about 44,000 distinct CDR3 sequences, 20% to 25% found once. The sequencing used whole blood, collected at baseline. Receptors originate from an adult who was a healthcare worker with PCR-confirmed SARS-CoV-2 infection or an uninfected control (not recorded which). Each CDR3 is given with its conserved first and last residue. The order of the fields is CDR3 protein, D gene, V gene. D genes are given only for firm matches.

CDR3aa: CASSQDRGYEKLFF; d_gene: TRBD1; v_gene: TRBV12-3/TRBV12-4
CDR3aa: CASLRGDLGYGYTF; d_gene: -; v_gene: TRBV2
CDR3aa: CASSISGGWGEKLFF; d_gene: TRBD1; v_gene: TRBV5-4
CDR3aa: CASSLAGQGTQYF; d_gene: -; v_gene: TRBV27
CDR3aa: CASSRVEQGEAFF; d_gene: -; v_gene: TRBV7-6
CDR3aa: CASRYRDRGRTSTF; d_gene: TRBD1; v_gene: TRBV5-6
CDR3aa: CSVVGTEAFF; d_gene: -; v_gene: TRBV29-1
CDR3aa: CASSQDTSDTQYF; d_gene: -; v_gene: TRBV14
CDR3aa: CASSLGGATYQTQYF; d_gene: -; v_gene: TRBV7-6
CDR3aa: CASSLYRGANYGYTF; d_gene: TRBD1; v_gene: TRBV5-7
CDR3aa: CASSSQGAETEAFF; d_gene: TRBD1; v_gene: TRBV3-1
CDR3aa: CASSYAGTGEDTQYF; d_gene: TRBD1; v_gene: TRBV6-5
CDR3aa: CASSFQGDQETQYF; d_gene: TRBD1; v_gene: TRBV5-1
CDR3aa: CSALAGGGDTQYF; d_gene: TRBD2; v_gene: TRBV20-1
CDR3aa: CASSPGQGNSPLHF; d_gene: TRBD1; v_gene: TRBV5-6
CDR3aa: CASSLEQRGYTF; d_gene: -; v_gene: TRBV12-3/TRBV12-4
CDR3aa: CATSRGRDNYGYTF; d_gene: -; v_gene: TRBV15
CDR3aa: CATGTGLTEAFF; d_gene: TRBD1; v_gene: TRBV10-3
CDR3aa: CSARDLGVADTQYF; d_gene: -; v_gene: TRBV20-1
CDR3aa: CASSHGGDYGYTF; d_gene: -; v_gene: TRBV11-1
CDR3aa: CASSSLFSGAEDEKLFF; d_gene: -; v_gene: TRBV7-9
CDR3aa: CASSQVHRVNTEAFF; d_gene: -; v_gene: TRBV3-1
CDR3aa: CASTLGRGNEQYF; d_gene: TRBD2; v_gene: TRBV5-1
CDR3aa: CASSLSRPIGSPLHF; d_gene: -; v_gene: TRBV12-3/TRBV12-4
CDR3aa: CASSALTGGVDEQYF; d_gene: TRBD1; v_gene: TRBV5-4
CDR3aa: CASSFRSSGYTDTQYF; d_gene: TRBD2; v_gene: TRBV12-3/TRBV12-4
CDR3aa: CASSRGDSQETQYF; d_gene: -; v_gene: TRBV7-6
CDR3aa: CASSPLQRTSYNEQFF; d_gene: -; v_gene: TRBV9
CDR3aa: CASSSDWREQYF; d_gene: -; v_gene: TRBV13
CDR3aa: CASRGQGDQETQYF; d_gene: TRBD1; v_gene: TRBV13
CDR3aa: CASSQWALKETQYF; d_gene: -; v_gene: TRBV3-1
CDR3aa: CASSLTWTGQGSPLHF; d_gene: TRBD1; v_gene: TRBV5-1
CDR3aa: CASSLTSRDRARSPLHF; d_gene: TRBD1; v_gene: TRBV18
CDR3aa: CASRDTSGITYEQYF; d_gene: TRBD2; v_gene: TRBV6-6
CDR3aa: CASSPSDSYEQYF; d_gene: -; v_gene: TRBV9
CDR3aa: CASSRGTGRNEQYF; d_gene: TRBD1; v_gene: TRBV9
CDR3aa: CACGQSGANVLTF; d_gene: -; v_gene: TRBV30
CDR3aa: CASSDQGSSYNSPLHF; d_gene: -; v_gene: TRBV12-3/TRBV12-4
CDR3aa: CSARGHRELTDTQYF; d_gene: -; v_gene: TRBV20-1
CDR3aa: CASSRDRTPSGETQYF; d_gene: -; v_gene: TRBV3-1
CDR3aa: CASSYGTADSPLHF; d_gene: -; v_gene: TRBV6-6
CDR3aa: CASSSRGGYGYTF; d_gene: -; v_gene: TRBV7-6
CDR3aa: CASSHLRTSVYEQYF; d_gene: -; v_gene: TRBV14
CDR3aa: CASSLALRARSGNTIYF; d_gene: -; v_gene: TRBV12-3/TRBV12-4
CDR3aa: CASTRGEGGEEKLFF; d_gene: -; v_gene: TRBV2
CDR3aa: CASSQSGEQFF; d_gene: -; v_gene: TRBV3-1
CDR3aa: CASSPGGTESYNEQFF; d_gene: -; v_gene: TRBV5-4
CDR3aa: CSALPIQGGTEAFF; d_gene: TRBD1; v_gene: TRBV20-1
CDR3aa: CASSEDRGSSTF; d_gene: TRBD1; v_gene: TRBV19
CDR3aa: CAWDRDTYNEQFF; d_gene: -; v_gene: TRBV30
CDR3aa: CASSLSVDGYTF; d_gene: -; v_gene: TRBV2
CDR3aa: CASSDRQGRNTEAFF; d_gene: TRBD1; v_gene: TRBV6-6
CDR3aa: CASSLAGAQPQHF; d_gene: -; v_gene: TRBV11-2